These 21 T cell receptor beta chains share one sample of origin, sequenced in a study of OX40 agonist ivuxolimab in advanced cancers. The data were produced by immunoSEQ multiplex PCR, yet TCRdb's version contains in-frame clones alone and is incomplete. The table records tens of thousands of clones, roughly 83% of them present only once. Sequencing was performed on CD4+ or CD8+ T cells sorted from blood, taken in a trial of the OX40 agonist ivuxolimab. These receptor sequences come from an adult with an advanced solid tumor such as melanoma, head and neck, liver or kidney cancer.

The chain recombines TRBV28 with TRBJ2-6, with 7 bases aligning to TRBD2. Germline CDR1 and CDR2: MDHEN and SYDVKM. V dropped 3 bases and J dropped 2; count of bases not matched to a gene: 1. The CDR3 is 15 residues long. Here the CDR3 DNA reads TGTGCCAGCAGTTTCGGGGGGACTGGGGCCAACGTCCTGACTTTC. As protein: CASSFGGTGANVLTF.

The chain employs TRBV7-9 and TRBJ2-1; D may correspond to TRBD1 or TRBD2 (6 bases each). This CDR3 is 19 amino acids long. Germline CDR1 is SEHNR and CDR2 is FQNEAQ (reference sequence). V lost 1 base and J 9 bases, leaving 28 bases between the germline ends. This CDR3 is CASSLEWGAGRPARVEQFF. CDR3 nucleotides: TGTGCCAGCAGCTTAGAGTGGGGGGCCGGAAGACCCGCGAGGGTTGAGCAGTTCTTC.

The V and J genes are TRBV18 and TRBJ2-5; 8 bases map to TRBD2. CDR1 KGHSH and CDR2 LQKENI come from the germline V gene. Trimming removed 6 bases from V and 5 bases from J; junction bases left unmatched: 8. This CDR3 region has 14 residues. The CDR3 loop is CASSPGTRRETQYF. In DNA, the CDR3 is TGTGCCAGCTCTCCCGGGACTAGAAGGGAGACCCAGTACTTC.

The CDR3 here is CASSLGGEQFF. In DNA form, the CDR3 reads TGTGCCAGCAGCTTGGGGGGAGAGCAGTTCTTC. The V gene is TRBV5-6, the J gene TRBJ2-1; D is ambiguous. V was trimmed by 0 bases and J by 10 bases, leaving 5 bases between them. Germline V gives CDR1 SGHDT, CDR2 YYEEEE. The CDR3 runs to 11 residues. Looking up the rest from reference TRBV5-6 and TRBJ2-1 gives the full variable domain: DAGVTQSPTHLIKTRGQQVTLRCSPKSGHDTVSWYQQALGQGPQFIFQYYEEEERQRGNFPDRFSGHQFPNYSSELNVNALLLGDSALYLCASSLGGEQFFGPGTRLTVL.

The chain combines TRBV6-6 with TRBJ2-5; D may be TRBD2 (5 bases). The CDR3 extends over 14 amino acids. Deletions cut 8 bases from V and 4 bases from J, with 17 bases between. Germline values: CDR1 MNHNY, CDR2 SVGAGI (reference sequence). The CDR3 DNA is TGTGCCAGCGTCGTAGACCAGGCGGGAGAGACCCAGTACTTC. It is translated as CASVVDQAGETQYF.

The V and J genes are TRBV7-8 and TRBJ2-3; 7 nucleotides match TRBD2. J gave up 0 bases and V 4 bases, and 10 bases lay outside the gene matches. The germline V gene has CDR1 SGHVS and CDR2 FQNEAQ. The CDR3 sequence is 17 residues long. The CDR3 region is CASSSATSTQSTDTQYF. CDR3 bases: TGTGCCAGCAGCTCAGCGACTAGCACCCAAAGCACAGATACGCAGTATTTT.

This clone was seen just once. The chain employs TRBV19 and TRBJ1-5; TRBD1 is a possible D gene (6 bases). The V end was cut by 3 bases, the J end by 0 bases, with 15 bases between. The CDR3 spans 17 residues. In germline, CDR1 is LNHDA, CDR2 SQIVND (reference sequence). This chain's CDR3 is CASSMVRTALSNQPQHF. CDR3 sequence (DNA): TGTGCCAGTAGTATGGTTCGGACAGCCCTTAGCAATCAGCCCCAGCATTTT. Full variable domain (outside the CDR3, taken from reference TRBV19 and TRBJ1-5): DGGITQSPKYLFRKEGQNVTLSCEQNLNHDAMYWYRQDPGQGLRLIYYSQIVNDFQKGDIAEGYSVSREKKESFPLTVTSAQKNPTAFYLCASSMVRTALSNQPQHFGDGTRLSIL.

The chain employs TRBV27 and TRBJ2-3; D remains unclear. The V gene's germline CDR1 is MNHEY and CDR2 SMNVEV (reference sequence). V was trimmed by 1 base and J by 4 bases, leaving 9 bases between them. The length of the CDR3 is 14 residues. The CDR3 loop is CASSLLGRADTQYF. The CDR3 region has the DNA TGTGCCAGCAGTTTATTAGGAAGGGCAGATACGCAGTATTTT.

The CDR3 coding sequence is TGTGCCAGCAGCCCCCGCACTAGCGGGAGGTCCCTAGTGGAGCAGTACTTC. It codes for CASSPRTSGRSLVEQYF. V and J are TRBV7-2 and TRBJ2-7; 12 bases are shared with TRBD2. The CDR3 is made up of 17 amino acids. Trimming took 5 bases from V and 7 from J; bases not matched to a gene: 15. Germline CDR1 SGHTA, CDR2 FQGNSA.

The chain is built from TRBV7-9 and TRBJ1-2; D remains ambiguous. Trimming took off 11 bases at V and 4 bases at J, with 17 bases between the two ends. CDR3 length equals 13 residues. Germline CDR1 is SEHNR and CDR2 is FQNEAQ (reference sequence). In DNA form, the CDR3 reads TGTGCCGGAAATGGGGAGGGTTCCTATGGCTACACCTTC. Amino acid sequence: CAGNGEGSYGYTF.

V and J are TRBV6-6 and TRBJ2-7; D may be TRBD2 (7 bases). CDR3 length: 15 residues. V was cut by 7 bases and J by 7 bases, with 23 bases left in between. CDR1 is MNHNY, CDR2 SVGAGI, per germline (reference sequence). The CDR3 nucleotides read TGTGCCAGCAAAACTTTAGGGGGGAGGGGGAGAGAGCAGTACTTC. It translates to CASKTLGGRGREQYF.

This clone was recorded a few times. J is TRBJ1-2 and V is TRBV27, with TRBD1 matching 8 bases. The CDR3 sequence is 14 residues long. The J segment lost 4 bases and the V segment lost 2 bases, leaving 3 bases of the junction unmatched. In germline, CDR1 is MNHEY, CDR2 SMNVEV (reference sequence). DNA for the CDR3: TGTGCCAGCAGTTTAGCAGGGGGCTTCTATGGCTACACCTTC. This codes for CASSLAGGFYGYTF.

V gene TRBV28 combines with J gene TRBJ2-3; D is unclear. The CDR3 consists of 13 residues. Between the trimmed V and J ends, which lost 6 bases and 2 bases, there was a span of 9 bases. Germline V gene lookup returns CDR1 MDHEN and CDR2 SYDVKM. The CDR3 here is CASRTYYTDTQYF. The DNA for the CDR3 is TGTGCCAGCAGAACTTACTACACAGATACGCAGTATTTT. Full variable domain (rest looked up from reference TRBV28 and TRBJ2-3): DVKVTQSSRYLVKRTGEKVFLECVQDMDHENMFWYRQDPGLGLRLIYFSYDVKMKEKGDIPEGYSVSREKKERFSLILESASTNQTSMYLCASRTYYTDTQYFGPGTRLTVL.

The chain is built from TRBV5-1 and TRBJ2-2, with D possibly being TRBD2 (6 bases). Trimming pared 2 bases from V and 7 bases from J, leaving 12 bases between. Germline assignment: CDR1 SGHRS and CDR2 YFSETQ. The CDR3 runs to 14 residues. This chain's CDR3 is CASSFGGTFGELFF. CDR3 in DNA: TGCGCCAGCAGCTTTGGGGGGACTTTCGGGGAGCTGTTTTTT. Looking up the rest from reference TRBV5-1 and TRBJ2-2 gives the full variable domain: KAGVTQTPRYLIKTRGQQVTLSCSPISGHRSVSWYQQTPGQGLQFLFEYFSETQRNKGNFPGRFSGRQFSNSRSEMNVSTLELGDSALYLCASSFGGTFGELFFGEGSRLTVL.

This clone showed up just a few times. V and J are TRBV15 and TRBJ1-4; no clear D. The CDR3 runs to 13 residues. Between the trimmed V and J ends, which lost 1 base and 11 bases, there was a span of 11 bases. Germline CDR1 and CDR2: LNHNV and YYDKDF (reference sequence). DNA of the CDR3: TGTGCCACCAGCAGAGGGGAAGGGAGGAAACTGTTTTTT. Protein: CATSRGEGRKLFF.

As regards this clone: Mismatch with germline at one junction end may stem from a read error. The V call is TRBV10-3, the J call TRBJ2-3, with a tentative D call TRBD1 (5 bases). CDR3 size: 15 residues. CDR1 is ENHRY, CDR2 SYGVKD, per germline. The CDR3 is CAISAAGGHTDAQYF. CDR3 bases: TGTGCCATCAGTGCGGCTGGTGGACACACAGATGCGCAGTATTTT.

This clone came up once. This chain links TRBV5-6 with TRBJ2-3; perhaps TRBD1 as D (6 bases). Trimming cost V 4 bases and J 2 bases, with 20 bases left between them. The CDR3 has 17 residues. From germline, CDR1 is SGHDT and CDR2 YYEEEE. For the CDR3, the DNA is TGTGCCAGCAGCGGGGGATCAAAGACAGGCCTCACAGATACGCAGTATTTT. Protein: CASSGGSKTGLTDTQYF.

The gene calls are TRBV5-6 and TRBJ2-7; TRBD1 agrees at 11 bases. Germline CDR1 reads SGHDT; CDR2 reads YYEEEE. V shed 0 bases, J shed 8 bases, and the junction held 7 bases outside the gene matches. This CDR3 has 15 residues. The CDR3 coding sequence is TGTGCCAGCAGCTTGGCCGGGACAGGGGGTAGAAAGCAGTACTTC. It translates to CASSLAGTGGRKQYF.

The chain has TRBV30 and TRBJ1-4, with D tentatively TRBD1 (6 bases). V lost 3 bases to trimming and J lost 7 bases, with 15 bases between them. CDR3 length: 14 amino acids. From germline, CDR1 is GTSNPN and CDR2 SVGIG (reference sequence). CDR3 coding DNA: TGTGCCTGGAGCGTCCAGGACAGCGGTGAAAAACTGTTTTTT. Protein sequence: CAWSVQDSGEKLFF.

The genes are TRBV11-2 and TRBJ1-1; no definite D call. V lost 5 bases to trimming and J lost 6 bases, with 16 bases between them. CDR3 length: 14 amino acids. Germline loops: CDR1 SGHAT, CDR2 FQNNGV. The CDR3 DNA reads TGTGCCAGCAGCAACCCGCCCCGGTTAGCTGAAGCTTTCTTT. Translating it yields CASSNPPRLAEAFF.

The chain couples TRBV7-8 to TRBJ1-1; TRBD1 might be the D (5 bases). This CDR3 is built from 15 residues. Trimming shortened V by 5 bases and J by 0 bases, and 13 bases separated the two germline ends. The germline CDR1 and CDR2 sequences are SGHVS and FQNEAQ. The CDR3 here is CASSTRTLLNTEAFF. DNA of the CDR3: TGTGCCAGCAGCACCAGGACACTTTTGAACACTGAAGCTTTCTTT.